The clone carrying this TCR beta chain was found many times. Its antigen is unknown. This sample stems from a study of T cells in Graves' hyperthyroidism and ophthalmopathy. Study as a whole: Peripheral blood draws took place at initial diagnosis, ahead of any treatment. Study outcomes and limitations: A median approximately 6.8 months before onset, the model predicted ophthalmopathy.

Template material for amplifying TCR beta CDR3 regions consisted of RNA transcripts. Primed by the HTBI set, a first-round RT-PCR was run on the TCR CDR3. TCRdb fed the multiplex PCR reads into MiXCR, producing one record per CDR3 protein. This table holds 300,000 or so distinct CDR3 sequences, roughly 18% found once. The ends were cut back, 3 bases at V and 4 bases at J, with 12 bases in the middle. This CDR3 spans 14 amino acids. Diagnoses were established using clinical symptoms, serum thyroxine and TRAb, thyroid ultrasound and orbital computed tomography. The receptor's source is a woman aged 45-65 years with Graves' hyperthyroidism. The sample taken for sequencing was blood. This rearrangement joins TRBV12-3 or TRBV12-4 to TRBJ1-1, with a possible D match to TRBD1 (6 bases). The CDR3 region has the DNA TGTGCCAGCAGTTTGGAGGGGGTTACCACTGAAGCTTTCTTT. Its protein is CASSLEGVTTEAFF.